This is a list of T cell receptor beta chains from one sample in a study of CD8+CD57+ T cells in acquired aplastic anemia. TCRdb reprocessed the reads with MiXCR, giving one entry per CDR3 protein. The repertoire includes fewer than 250,000 distinct CDR3 sequences, around 50% of them detected once, and 15% to 20% sits in the top ten. The specimen sequenced was sorted CD4+, CD8+, or CD8+CD57+ T cells (not recorded which) from PBMCs. The receptors originated from a human donor with aplastic anemia. Each CDR3 is given with its conserved first and last residue. A D gene is named only where the DNA matches it firmly. Only part of the rows carry a size: once, few, many, or a class if the clone is expanded.

abundance	v_gene	j_gene	d_gene	CDR3nt	CDR3aa
few	TRBV30	TRBJ2-4	.	TGTGCCTGGAGTGTCCAGGGGTTAAACATTCAGTACTTC	CAWSVQGLNIQYF
.	TRBV30	TRBJ1-5	.	TGTGCCTGGAGTACTCGGGACGGCAATCAGCCCCAGCATTTT	CAWSTRDGNQPQHF
.	TRBV20-1	TRBJ2-4	.	TGCAGTGCTAACGGAGGCGGAAAAGCCAAAAACATTCAGTACTTC	CSANGGGKAKNIQYF
many	TRBV5-8	TRBJ1-2	TRBD1	TGTGCCAGCAGCTTGCTTCATCAAGGGACAGGGGGACTTCACTATGGCTACACCTTC	CASSLLHQGTGGLHYGYTF
.	TRBV9	TRBJ2-2	.	TGTGCCAGCAGCGTAGGGAGGGGCAGACAGGGCACGAACACCGGGGAGCTGTTTTTT	CASSVGRGRQGTNTGELFF
.	TRBV19	TRBJ1-5	.	TGTGCCAGTAGTATTGTAGGAGGGGCGCAGACCCAGCATTTT	CASSIVGGAQTQHF
many	TRBV20-1	TRBJ1-5	.	TGCAGTGCTAGAGATGTGCAGGGGAATCAGCCCCAGCATTTT	CSARDVQGNQPQHF
many	TRBV19	TRBJ1-4	TRBD1	TGTGCCAGTAGTAACTTCCGGGACAGGGGGGGAAAACTGTTTTTT	CASSNFRDRGGKLFF
.	TRBV19	TRBJ2-7	TRBD1	TGTGCCAGTAGTAGCAATCCGGGACAGACCTACGAGCAGTACTTC	CASSSNPGQTYEQYF
.	TRBV2	TRBJ1-2	.	TGTGCCAGCATCCGGGACGGATACACCTTC	CASIRDGYTF
.	TRBV9	TRBJ2-7	TRBD1	TGTGCCAGCAGCGTATATGGGACAGGGGGATCCGAGCAGTACTTC	CASSVYGTGGSEQYF
many	TRBV4-1	TRBJ2-1	TRBD1	TGCGCCAGCAGCCAAGATCACAGGGGGCCCTACAATGAGCAGTTCTTC	CASSQDHRGPYNEQFF
.	TRBV7-2	TRBJ2-2	.	TGTGCCAGCAGCTTAGCAGGCAGGGGGGCGGCCAACACCGGGGAGCTGTTTTTT	CASSLAGRGAANTGELFF
.	TRBV5-1	TRBJ1-1	.	TGCGCCAGCAGCTTGCAAAGGCAGAACACTGAAGCTTTCTTT	CASSLQRQNTEAFF
few	TRBV18	TRBJ1-1	TRBD1	TGTGCCAGCTCGGGACAGGGGGCTGAAGCTTTCTTT	CASSGQGAEAFF
many	TRBV12-3/TRBV12-4	TRBJ2-2	.	TGTGCCAGCACTGCCCGGGGGGCTCATGCCGGGGAGCTGTTTTTT	CASTARGAHAGELFF
many	TRBV9	TRBJ2-7	.	TGTGCCAGCAGCGCTGAATTTACCTACGAGCAGTACTTC	CASSAEFTYEQYF
many	TRBV12-3/TRBV12-4	TRBJ1-4	.	TGTGCCAGCAGGAGGGACGGCCCAAATGAAAAACTGTTTTTT	CASRRDGPNEKLFF
many	TRBV7-2	TRBJ2-2	TRBD2	TGTGCCAGCAGGAGAACTAGCGGGGGCTCCACCGGGGAGCTGTTTTTT	CASRRTSGGSTGELFF
.	TRBV7-9	TRBJ2-7	.	TGTGCCAGCTCACTCCCGGGTACTGGCAGGGTCTACGAGCAGTACTTC	CASSLPGTGRVYEQYF
.	TRBV20-1	TRBJ1-2	TRBD1	TGCAGTGCCGAGACCGGGACAGCTAACTATGGCTACACCTTC	CSAETGTANYGYTF
.	TRBV10-2	TRBJ2-1	.	TGCGCCAGCATTCTCGGGGCAGGAGACAACAATGAGCAGTCCTTC	CASILGAGDNNEQSF
.	TRBV18	TRBJ1-5	.	TGTGCCAGCTCACCACGAATAGGTGACAATCAGCCCCAGCATTTT	CASSPRIGDNQPQHF
.	TRBV19	TRBJ2-7	.	TGTGCCAGTAGTATCCATGGCCCTGAGGCAGTGTGGCAGTACTTC	CASSIHGPEAVWQYF
many	TRBV10-3	TRBJ1-2	.	TGTGCCAGCAGAGGGTCCGGATCTAACTATGGCTACACCTTC	CASRGSGSNYGYTF
.	TRBV7-8	TRBJ2-5	TRBD1	TGTGCCAGCAGCTTCCTCCGGGGACAGGGAGGAGGGACCCAGTACTTC	CASSFLRGQGGGTQYF
.	TRBV20-1	TRBJ1-5	.	TGCAGTGCTAGATCGGGGACTAGCGGGGGGGCCGTGCATTTT	CSARSGTSGGAVHF
.	TRBV30	TRBJ2-6	.	TGTGCCTGGACCATGACACGCTCTGGGGCCAACGTCCTGACTTTC	CAWTMTRSGANVLTF
many	TRBV7-7	TRBJ2-5	TRBD2	TGTGCCAGCAGCTTTGGACTAGCGGGGGCCCAAGAGACCCAGTACTTC	CASSFGLAGAQETQYF
many	TRBV6-2/TRBV6-3	TRBJ1-2	TRBD1	TGTGCCAGCAAAACAGGGGCCCTTTCCCATGGCTACACCTTC	CASKTGALSHGYTF